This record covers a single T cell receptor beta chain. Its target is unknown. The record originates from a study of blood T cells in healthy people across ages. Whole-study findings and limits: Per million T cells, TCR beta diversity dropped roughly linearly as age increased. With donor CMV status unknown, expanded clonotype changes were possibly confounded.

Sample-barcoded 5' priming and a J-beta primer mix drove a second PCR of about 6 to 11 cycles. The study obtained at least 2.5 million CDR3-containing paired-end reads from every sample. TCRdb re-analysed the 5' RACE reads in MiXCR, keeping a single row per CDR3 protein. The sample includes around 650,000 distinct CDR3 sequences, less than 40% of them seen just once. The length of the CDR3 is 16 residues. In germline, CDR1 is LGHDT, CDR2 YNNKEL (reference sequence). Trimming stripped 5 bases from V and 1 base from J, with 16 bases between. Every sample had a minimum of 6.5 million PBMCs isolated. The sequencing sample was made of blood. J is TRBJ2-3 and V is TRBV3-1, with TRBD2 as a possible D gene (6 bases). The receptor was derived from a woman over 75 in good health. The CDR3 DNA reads TGTGCCAGCAGCGTAGCCTGGGGGGAAGGCACAGATACGCAGTATTTT. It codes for CASSVAWGEGTDTQYF.